This T cell receptor (beta chain) was profiled in a study of T cells in Graves' hyperthyroidism and ophthalmopathy. Notes on the study in general: A median 6.5 months before onset, the model predicted ophthalmopathy. Stable hyperthyroidism and ophthalmopathy were separated using 13 V-J signatures.

This clonotype appeared many times. Antigen unknown. From RNA transcripts, TCR beta CDR3 regions were amplified. HTBI primers were used for first-round RT-PCR of the TCR CDR3. MiXCR was run by TCRdb on the multiplex PCR reads, yielding one entry per CDR3 protein. The table has a few hundred thousand distinct CDR3 sequences, roughly 46% seen once. The CDR3 totals 16 residues. V shed 4 bases and J 1 base; nucleotides not matched to a gene: 8. Germline CDR1 and CDR2: KGHDR and SFDVKD. The sequenced material came from peripheral blood or thyroid tissue (not recorded which). This clonotype was obtained from a woman under 30 with Graves' hyperthyroidism. V and J are TRBV24-1 and TRBJ2-5; 7 nucleotides line up with TRBD1. The CDR3 DNA is TGTGCCACCAGTGAGTCTGGGACAGCATCCCAAGAGACCCAGTACTTC. The encoded protein is CATSESGTASQETQYF.